The clone carrying this TCR beta chain was counted a single time. Antigen: not known. Production of TCR cDNA was by 5'RACE template switching, which also added a universal primer site and UMIs. TCRdb re-called the 5' RACE reads through MiXCR, storing one row per CDR3 protein. The repertoire holds around 340,000 distinct CDR3 sequences, with 12% as singletons. The data were obtained in a study of T cells after yellow fever vaccination. This CDR3 has 14 residues. Germline V CDR1 and CDR2: SGHTA, FQGNSA. With 7 bases removed from V and 1 base from J, the gap between germline ends came to 13 bases. Study-level points and caveats: Clonotypes found in both CD4 and CD8 compartments made up a small share. Contamination by abundant bulk-population clonotypes could be present in FACS-sorted repertoires. Clones that expanded after primary vaccination mostly reappeared after the booster (just under 98% CD4, approximately 87% CD8).

This receptor was taken from a man aged 18 to 30 who received the YFV17D yellow fever vaccine. The sample was CD4+ T cells sorted from PBMCs, taken 15 days after the yellow fever booster vaccination. The V and J genes are TRBV7-2 and TRBJ1-1; a possible D gene is TRBD1 (5 bases). The CDR3 DNA reads as TGTGCCAGCACTCTGGGACGGTCGAACACTGAAGCTTTCTTT. Translating gives CASTLGRSNTEAFF.